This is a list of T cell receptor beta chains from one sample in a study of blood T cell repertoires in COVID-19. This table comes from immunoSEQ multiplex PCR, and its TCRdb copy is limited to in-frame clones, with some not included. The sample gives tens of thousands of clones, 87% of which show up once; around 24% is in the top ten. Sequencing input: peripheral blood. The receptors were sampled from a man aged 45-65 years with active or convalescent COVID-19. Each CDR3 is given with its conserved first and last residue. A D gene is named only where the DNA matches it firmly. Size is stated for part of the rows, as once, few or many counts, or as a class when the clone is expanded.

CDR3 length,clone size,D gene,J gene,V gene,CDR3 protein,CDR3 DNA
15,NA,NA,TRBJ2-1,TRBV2,CASSVPQTGKNEQFF,TGTGCCAGCAGTGTTCCCCAAACAGGGAAGAATGAGCAGTTCTTC
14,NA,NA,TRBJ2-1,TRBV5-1,CASTSGGAYNEQFF,TGCGCCAGCACCTCTGGCGGGGCATACAATGAGCAGTTCTTC
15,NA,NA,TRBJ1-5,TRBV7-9,CASSFGDSGNQPQHF,TGTGCCAGCAGCTTCGGAGACAGTGGCAATCAGCCCCAGCATTTT
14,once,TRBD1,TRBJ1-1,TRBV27,CASSFGGQITEAFF,TGTGCCAGCAGTTTTGGGGGACAGATCACTGAAGCTTTCTTT
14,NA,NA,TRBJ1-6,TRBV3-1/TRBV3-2,CASSPGQRNSPLHF,TGTGCCAGCAGCCCCGGACAGAGAAATTCACCCCTCCACTTT
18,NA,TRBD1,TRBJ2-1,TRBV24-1,CATSDENWTGGFYNEQFF,TGTGCCACCAGTGATGAAAATTGGACAGGGGGCTTCTACAATGAGCAGTTCTTC
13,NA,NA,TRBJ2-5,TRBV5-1,CASSLGGPETQYF,TGCGCCAGCAGCTTGGGGGGCCCAGAGACCCAGTACTTC
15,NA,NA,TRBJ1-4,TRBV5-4,CASSPGWEINEKLFF,TGTGCCAGCAGCCCGGGTTGGGAGATTAATGAAAAACTGTTTTTT
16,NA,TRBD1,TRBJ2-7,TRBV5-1,CASSQRPGQGSYEQYF,TGCGCCAGCAGCCAAAGGCCGGGACAGGGCTCCTACGAGCAGTACTTC
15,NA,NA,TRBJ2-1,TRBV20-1,CSASHTRSSYNEQFF,TGCAGTGCTAGTCACACACGATCCTCTTACAATGAGCAGTTCTTC
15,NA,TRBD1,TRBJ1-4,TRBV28,CASSSRTGENEKLFF,TGTGCCAGCAGTTCTCGGACAGGGGAAAATGAAAAACTGTTTTTT
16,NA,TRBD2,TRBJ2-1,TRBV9,CASSPYSGGARNEQFF,TGTGCCAGCAGCCCCTATAGCGGGGGGGCCAGAAATGAGCAGTTCTTC
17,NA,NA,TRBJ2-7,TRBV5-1,CASSLGPQGREAYEQYF,TGCGCCAGCAGCTTGGGGCCGCAGGGGAGGGAAGCCTACGAGCAGTACTTC
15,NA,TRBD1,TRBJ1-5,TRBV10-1,CASSRGQGACGPQHF,TGCGCCAGCAGCCGGGGACAGGGCGCCTGTGGTCCCCAGCATTTT
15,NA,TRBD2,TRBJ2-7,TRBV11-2,CASSLVAGGPYEQYF,TGTGCCAGCAGCTTAGTAGCGGGGGGGCCCTACGAGCAGTACTTC
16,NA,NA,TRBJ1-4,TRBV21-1,CASSSKTGPDNEKLFF,TGTGCCAGCAGCAGCAAGACAGGTCCAGATAATGAAAAACTGTTTTTT
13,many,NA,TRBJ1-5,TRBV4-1,CASSRGWNQPQHF,TGCGCCAGCAGCCGAGGGTGGAATCAGCCCCAGCATTTT
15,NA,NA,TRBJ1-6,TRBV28,CASSLSGAGDSPLHF,TGTGCCAGCAGTTTATCAGGGGCAGGGGATTCACCCCTCCACTTT
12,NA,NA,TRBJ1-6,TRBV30,CACNRVNSPLHF,TGTGCCTGTAACAGGGTTAATTCACCCCTCCACTTT
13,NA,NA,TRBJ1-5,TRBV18,CASSSTDNQPQHF,TGTGCCAGCTCCTCGACAGACAATCAGCCCCAGCATTTT
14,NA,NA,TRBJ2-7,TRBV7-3,CASSLSHNSYEQYF,TGTGCCAGCAGCTTAAGTCACAACTCCTACGAGCAGTACTTC
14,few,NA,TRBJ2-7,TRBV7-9,CASSLGPGTYEQYF,TGTGCCAGCAGCTTAGGCCCGGGAACCTACGAGCAGTACTTC
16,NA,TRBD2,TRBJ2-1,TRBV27,CASSLVAGLGNNEQFF,TGTGCCAGCAGTTTAGTAGCGGGACTAGGAAACAATGAGCAGTTCTTC
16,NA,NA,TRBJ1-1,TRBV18,CASSPRQTTRNTEAFF,TGTGCCAGCTCACCGAGACAGACGACTAGGAACACTGAAGCTTTCTTT
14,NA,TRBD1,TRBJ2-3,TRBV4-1,CASSFDRGSDTQYF,TGCGCCAGCAGCTTCGACAGGGGATCAGATACGCAGTATTTT
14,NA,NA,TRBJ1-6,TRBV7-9,CASSLVGVNSPLHF,TGTGCCAGCAGCTTAGTAGGGGTTAATTCACCCCTCCACTTT
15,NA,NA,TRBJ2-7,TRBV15,CATSRGAVTTYEQYF,TGTGCCACCAGCAGAGGGGCAGTAACGACCTACGAGCAGTACTTC
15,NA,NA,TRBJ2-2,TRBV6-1,CASRSSFRNTGELFF,TGTGCCAGCCGATCTAGCTTCCGAAACACCGGGGAGCTGTTTTTT
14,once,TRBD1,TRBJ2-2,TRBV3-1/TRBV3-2,CASSRGQGTGELFF,TGTGCCAGCAGCCGCGGACAGGGCACCGGGGAGCTGTTTTTT
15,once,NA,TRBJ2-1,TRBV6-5,CASTKQGPSYNEQFF,TGTGCCAGTACTAAACAGGGACCATCCTACAATGAGCAGTTCTTC
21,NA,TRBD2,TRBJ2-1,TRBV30,CAWREPPGLAGLQSSYNEQFF,TGTGCCTGGAGAGAGCCGCCGGGACTAGCGGGACTACAGAGCTCCTACAATGAGCAGTTCTTC
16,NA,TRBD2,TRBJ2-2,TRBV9,CASRKGTSGFTGELFF,TGTGCCAGCAGAAAGGGGACTAGCGGGTTTACCGGGGAGCTGTTTTTT